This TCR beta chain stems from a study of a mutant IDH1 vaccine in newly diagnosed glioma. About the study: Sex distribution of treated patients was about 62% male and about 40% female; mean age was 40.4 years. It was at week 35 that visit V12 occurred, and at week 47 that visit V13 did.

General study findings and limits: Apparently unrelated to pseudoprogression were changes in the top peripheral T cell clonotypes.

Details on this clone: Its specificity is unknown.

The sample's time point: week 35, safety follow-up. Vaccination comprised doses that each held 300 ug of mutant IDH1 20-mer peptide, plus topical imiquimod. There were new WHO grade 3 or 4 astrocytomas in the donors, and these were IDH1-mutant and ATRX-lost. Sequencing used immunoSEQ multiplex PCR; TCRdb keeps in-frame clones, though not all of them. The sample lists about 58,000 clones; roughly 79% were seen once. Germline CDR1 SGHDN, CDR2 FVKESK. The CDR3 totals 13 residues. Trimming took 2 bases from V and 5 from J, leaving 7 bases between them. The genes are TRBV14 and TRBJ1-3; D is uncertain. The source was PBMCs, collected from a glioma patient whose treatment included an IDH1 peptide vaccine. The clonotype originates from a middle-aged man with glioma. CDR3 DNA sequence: TGTGCCAGCAGCCAATGGGGAAGAAACACCATATATTTT. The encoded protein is CASSQWGRNTIYF.